The sequence of this T cell receptor (beta chain) was determined in a study of T cell repertoires in cytomegalovirus infection (dated by TCRdb to about 2019). For the wider study: Peptide stimulations targeted recently identified HLA-C-restricted CMV epitopes, whose presentation resists viral immunomodulation, together with well-studied HLA-B-restricted epitopes. Donor HLA type was relevant to the analysis, as public TCR beta signatures indicated carriage of CMV infection together with the matching HLA type.

What the treatment or condition label conveys for this sample: in vitro stimulation with specific CMV peptide epitopes to enrich CMV-specific T cells. CDR1 ENHRY and CDR2 SYGVKD were looked up in the germline V gene. The CDR3 has 14 amino acids, counting the end cysteine and phenylalanine. Kept here is only the CDR3 DNA, which spans 42 bases and is read in frame from base 1. The germline V end is reduced by 5 bases and the J end by 5 bases; junction bases left unmatched: 6. Broader findings and caveats from the paper: The ex vivo response was dominated by HLA-C-restricted CMV-specific TCR beta clonotypes, and the single most frequent clonotype in two of eight donors was supplied by these HLA-C-restricted clonotypes. In both this cohort and an independent approximately 370-donor cohort, the cumulative frequency of public TCR beta family members distinguished carriers of CMV infection plus the relevant HLA type.

Sequencing used an Illumina HiSeq 1500. In TCRdb, the public reads were trimmed at Q25 with fastp and aligned with MiXCR, with productive beta chains retained. CDR3 protein duplicates are merged, each entry listing the most common genes and DNA. The sample table contains under 130,000 distinct CDR3 sequences; only one count was recorded for under 45% of them. The ten most abundant clones make up about two thirds of the sample. In this sample, this clonotype turned up a few times. There is no known antigen for this receptor. Base-call qualities are not available, and no considerably larger clone is one nucleotide away.

Sequences were derived from CD8+ T cells from cultured PBMCs, sampled from culture after CMV antigen stimulation. This TCR derives from a human donor in good health (CMV status not recorded). Some clones in this sample may be carry-over from other donors' samples. Here the chain combines TRBV10-3 and TRBJ2-5; TRBD1 aligns with 9 central bases. The CDR3 protein sequence reads: CAISLTGGEETQYF. In nucleotide form, the sequence is TGTGCCATCAGTCTTACAGGGGGCGAGGAGACCCAGTACTTC.